This is a list of T cell receptor beta chains from one sample in a study of blood T cell repertoires in COVID-19. Here immunoSEQ multiplex PCR was the method, and the copy in TCRdb shows in-frame clones only, minus some. The sample carries about 210,000 clones, over 75% recorded once. The material sequenced was peripheral blood. The receptors derive from a woman aged 40 to 50 with acute or convalescent COVID-19. Each CDR3 is given with its conserved first and last residue. A D gene is named only where the DNA matches it firmly. Clone size, where shown, is once, few, many, or a class for clones that have expanded.

CASSFNTAGYTF TGTGCCAGCAGCTTCAACACCGCCGGCTACACCTTC once . TRBJ1-2 TRBV7-8
CASRDSIGAEAFF TGTGCCAGCAGGGATTCGATAGGAGCTGAAGCTTTCTTT . . TRBJ1-1 TRBV2
CAISESSTGVTDTQYF TGTGCCATCAGTGAGTCGAGTACAGGGGTCACAGATACGCAGTATTTT . TRBD1 TRBJ2-3 TRBV10-3
CASSQGREGYTF TGTGCCAGCAGCCAAGGACGGGAGGGCTACACCTTC . . TRBJ1-2 TRBV3-1/TRBV3-2
CASSTREQIAGELFF TGTGCCAGCAGCACCAGGGAACAGATCGCCGGGGAGCTGTTTTTT . . TRBJ2-2 TRBV7-9
CASRLKRGGAYNEQFF TGTGCCAGTAGACTGAAACGGGGGGGAGCCTACAATGAGCAGTTCTTC . TRBD2 TRBJ2-1 TRBV19
CASSPTGTSNYGYTF TGTGCCAGCAGCCCAACCGGGACAAGCAACTATGGCTACACCTTC . . TRBJ1-2 TRBV9
CASSDPGQGADNSPHHF TGTGCCAGCAGTGATCCGGGACAGGGGGCCGACAATTCACCCCACCACTTT . TRBD1 TRBJ1-6 TRBV6-1
CASSLGLAGGSSYNEQFF TGTGCCAGCAGCTTGGGACTAGCGGGGGGGAGCTCCTACAATGAGCAGTTCTTC . TRBD2 TRBJ2-1 TRBV11-2
CASSSTSGRRAGNTIYF TGTGCCAGCAGCTCTACATCAGGGAGGCGAGCTGGAAACACCATATATTTT . . TRBJ1-3 TRBV6-2/TRBV6-3
CAGSSGQGDTEAFF TGTGCCGGCAGCTCGGGACAGGGGGACACTGAAGCTTTCTTT . TRBD1 TRBJ1-1 TRBV5-8
CASSSSTDQETQYF TGTGCCAGCAGCTCTTCGACAGACCAAGAGACCCAGTACTTC . . TRBJ2-5 TRBV7-9
CASSQGPPGRGTEAFF TGTGCCAGCAGCCAAGGCCCTCCCGGGAGGGGCACTGAAGCTTTCTTT . . TRBJ1-1 TRBV4-2
CASSLAEQDRGPNQETQYF TGTGCCAGCAGCTTAGCAGAGCAGGACAGGGGACCCAACCAAGAGACCCAGTACTTC . TRBD1 TRBJ2-5 TRBV7-2
CSGHRGPGTEAFF TGCAGCGGACACAGGGGGCCCGGCACTGAAGCTTTCTTT . TRBD1 TRBJ1-1 TRBV29-1
CARSSIGPAPGELFF TGTGCCAGAAGCTCAATTGGGCCCGCCCCCGGGGAGCTGTTTTTT . . TRBJ2-2 TRBV5-3
CAWAGGSGANEKLFF TGTGCCTGGGCAGGGGGCTCTGGTGCTAATGAAAAACTGTTTTTT . TRBD1 TRBJ1-4 TRBV30
CASSLGGLLTDTQYF TGTGCCAGCAGCTTAGGGGGACTACTCACAGATACGCAGTATTTT . TRBD2 TRBJ2-3 TRBV7-8
CASSYSRQGNYGYTF TGTGCCAGCAGTTACTCGAGACAGGGTAACTATGGCTACACCTTC . TRBD1 TRBJ1-2 TRBV6-5
CASSARDRGNSPLHF TGTGCCAGCAGCGCCCGGGACAGAGGGAATTCACCCCTCCACTTT . TRBD1 TRBJ1-6 TRBV7-9
CASSLVGLQGTDTQYF TGCGCCAGCAGCTTGGTGGGTCTGCAGGGGACAGATACGCAGTATTTT once . TRBJ2-3 TRBV5-1
CASSSSRLAGGRQETQYF TGTGCCAGCAGCTCGTCCCGACTAGCGGGGGGCCGACAAGAGACCCAGTACTTC . TRBD2 TRBJ2-5 TRBV9
CASRLTGGSDGYTF TGTGCCAGTAGGCTAACAGGGGGGTCGGATGGCTACACCTTC . TRBD1 TRBJ1-2 TRBV19
CASSQVAGQGYGYTF TGCGCCAGCAGCCAAGTGGCGGGACAGGGGTATGGCTACACCTTC . TRBD1 TRBJ1-2 TRBV4-1
CASSHLGGARYASPLHF TGTGCCAGCAGCCACCTGGGGGGGGCGCGTTATGCCTCACCCCTCCACTTT . . TRBJ1-6 TRBV11-2
CASSLGRGGEQETQYF TGTGCCAGCAGCCTGGGGCGGGGGGGCGAACAAGAGACCCAGTACTTC . TRBD2 TRBJ2-5 TRBV4-2
CASTPQAGVGDTEAFF TGTGCCAGCACCCCCCAGGCGGGAGTGGGAGACACTGAAGCTTTCTTT . . TRBJ1-1 TRBV5-4
CASSFDRVVHSPLHF TGTGCCAGCAGCTTTGACAGGGTGGTTCATTCACCCCTCCACTTT . TRBD1 TRBJ1-6 TRBV7-2
CASRSGGGGYTF TGTGCCAGCAGGTCAGGGGGCGGTGGCTACACCTTC . TRBD1 TRBJ1-2 TRBV12-3/TRBV12-4
CASSSSGGAGELFF TGTGCCAGCAGTTCTAGCGGGGGAGCCGGGGAGCTGTTTTTT . TRBD2 TRBJ2-2 TRBV6-4
CASSEKRGGGGDEQFF TGTGCCAGCAGTGAAAAGCGCGGGGGGGGCGGCGATGAGCAGTTCTTC . TRBD2 TRBJ2-1 TRBV2
CASSVAGTGGEKLFF TGTGCCAGCAGCGTAGCTGGTACAGGCGGAGAAAAACTGTTTTTT few . TRBJ1-4 TRBV9
CASSLWRGGNTDTQYF TGTGCCAGCAGCTTATGGCGGGGTGGGAACACAGATACGCAGTATTTT . . TRBJ2-3 TRBV7-2
CASSFGTGTGERTQYF TGCGCCAGCAGCTTCGGAACAGGGACAGGGGAACGTACGCAGTATTTT . TRBD1 TRBJ2-3 TRBV5-1
CSVDSLAGYNEQFF TGCAGCGTTGACTCTCTAGCGGGGTACAATGAGCAGTTCTTC . TRBD2 TRBJ2-1 TRBV29-1
CASSFAGTGRTEAFF TGTGCCAGCAGCTTCGCCGGGACAGGGCGGACTGAAGCTTTCTTT . TRBD1 TRBJ1-1 TRBV5-6
CAPTTGQGCDTEAFF TGTGCCCCAACAACTGGGCAGGGTTGCGACACTGAAGCTTTCTTT . . TRBJ1-1 TRBV24-1